The TCR beta chain described here comes from a study of blood T cells in healthy people across ages. Study conclusions and caveats: Diversity of TCR beta per million T cells declined in a roughly linear way with age.

The CDR3 spans 14 residues. The V and J ends lost 4 bases and 4 bases respectively, with 13 bases between them. The germline CDR1 and CDR2 sequences are SGHRS and YFSETQ. Worth noting for this clonotype: Its specificity is not known.

Each donor was a healthy Caucasian individual from Russia, aged 6 to 90. With a J-beta primer mix and a sample-barcoded 5' primer, a second PCR ran roughly 6 to 11 cycles. In TCRdb, the 5' RACE reads were re-called with MiXCR into one record per CDR3 protein. The top ten clones hold around 4% of a sample with 1.4 million or so distinct CDR3 sequences, 35% to 45% of them seen once. Sequencing was done on a sample of blood. This clonotype originated in a young woman in good health. The chain recombines TRBV5-1 with TRBJ2-3; a weak D match, TRBD2 (5 bases). CDR3 nucleotides: TGCGCCAGCAGCGTGAGTGGAGCGGCAGATACGCAGTATTTT. This translates into CASSVSGAADTQYF.